Presented here are 14 T cell receptor beta chains from one specimen sequenced in a study of T cells expressing NK-cell markers. TCRdb reworked the 5' RACE reads into one entry per CDR3 protein, no DNA. Here the sample table reports roughly 350,000 distinct CDR3 sequences. Sequences were obtained from blood T cells: a sorted CD56 or NKG2C T cell subset, CD4+ or CD8+ T cells, or bulk PBMC T cells (not recorded which). These receptors came from a man aged 18 to 69 in good health.

V gene TRBV29-1 combines with J gene TRBJ1-1. This CDR3 region has 11 residues. Germline V CDR1 and CDR2: SQVTM, ANQGSEA. The CDR3 reads CSAGVSTEAFF.

The rearrangement joins TRBV5-6 to TRBJ2-5; TCRdb's D call, TRBD2, is unchecked because there is no DNA. The CDR3 contains 19 residues. The germline V gene encodes CDR1 SGHDT and CDR2 YYEEEE. CDR3 region: CASSLGLAGPKLRKETQYF. The full variable domain, with the rest looked up from reference TRBV5-6 and TRBJ2-5, is DAGVTQSPTHLIKTRGQQVTLRCSPKSGHDTVSWYQQALGQGPQFIFQYYEEEERQRGNFPDRFSGHQFPNYSSELNVNALLLGDSALYLCASSLGLAGPKLRKETQYFGPGTRLLVL.

The chain's CDR3 is CASGEGGNQPQHF. The V gene is TRBV7-8, the J gene TRBJ1-5. Germline CDR1 and CDR2: SGHVS and FQNEAQ. The CDR3 runs 13 residues.

The chain recombines TRBV2 with TRBJ2-5; TCRdb's D call of TRBD2 is untestable without DNA. CDR3 length: 15 amino acids. CDR1 SNHLY and CDR2 FYNNEI come from the germline V gene. CDR3 protein: CASSVAGLAPETQYF.

V is TRBV5-6 and J is TRBJ2-1; checking the TCRdb D call of TRBD1 is not possible without DNA. This CDR3 contains 12 residues. Germline CDR1 SGHDT, CDR2 YYEEEE. CDR3 in amino acids: CASSPWGTGAVF.

The V gene is TRBV18, the J gene TRBJ2-4; the D call from TCRdb, TRBD1, cannot be confirmed without DNA. There are 17 residues in the CDR3. CDR1 and CDR2 from the germline V gene are KGHSH and LQKENI. The CDR3 is CASSPPIGQGAKNIQYF.

This chain connects TRBV11-2 to TRBJ1-1; TCRdb's D call of TRBD1 is untestable without DNA. This CDR3 comprises 14 residues. Germline loops: CDR1 SGHAT, CDR2 FQNNGV. The CDR3 protein is CASSTRQGTTEAFF.

V is TRBV7-2 and J is TRBJ1-1; the D call of TRBD1 rests on TCRdb alone, since no DNA is present to check it. The germline V gene has CDR1 SGHTA and CDR2 FQGNSA. The CDR3 covers 14 residues. This CDR3 reads CASSTRQGPTEAFF.

The chain combines TRBV18 with TRBJ2-1. Germline V gene sequence: CDR1 KGHSH, CDR2 LQKENI. CDR3 size: 17 residues. Here the CDR3 reads CASSPPLGQGPYNEQFF.

The chain combines TRBV20-1 with TRBJ2-7; the D call of TRBD1 rests on TCRdb alone, since no DNA is present to check it. Germline V gene data show CDR1 as DFQATT and CDR2 as SNEGSKA (reference sequence). The CDR3 has 13 residues. CDR3 sequence reads: CSGRRDNRNEQYF.

The V call is TRBV18, the J call TRBJ2-3; no DNA is available, so the TRBD1 call from TCRdb remains unchecked. Germline V CDR1 and CDR2: KGHSH, LQKENI. The CDR3 contains 13 residues. The CDR3 here is CASSPGGRSTQYF.

This chain connects TRBV12-5 to TRBJ2-1; the D call of TRBD1 rests on TCRdb alone, since no DNA is present to check it. Germline V CDR1 and CDR2: LGHNT, FRNRAP. The length of the CDR3 is 14 residues. CDR3 amino acids: CASGSRQVGNEQFF.

The V gene is TRBV6-1, the J gene TRBJ2-7; no DNA is available, so the TRBD2 call from TCRdb remains unchecked. The CDR3 totals 15 residues. Germline-derived CDR1 and CDR2 are MNHNS and SASEGT. The CDR3 spells CASSDFRSGGNEQYF.

The chain is built from TRBV29-1 and TRBJ1-1; TCRdb's D call of TRBD1 is untestable without DNA. The V gene's germline CDR1 is SQVTM and CDR2 ANQGSEA. There are 12 residues in the CDR3. This chain's CDR3 is CSVAHMNTEAFF.